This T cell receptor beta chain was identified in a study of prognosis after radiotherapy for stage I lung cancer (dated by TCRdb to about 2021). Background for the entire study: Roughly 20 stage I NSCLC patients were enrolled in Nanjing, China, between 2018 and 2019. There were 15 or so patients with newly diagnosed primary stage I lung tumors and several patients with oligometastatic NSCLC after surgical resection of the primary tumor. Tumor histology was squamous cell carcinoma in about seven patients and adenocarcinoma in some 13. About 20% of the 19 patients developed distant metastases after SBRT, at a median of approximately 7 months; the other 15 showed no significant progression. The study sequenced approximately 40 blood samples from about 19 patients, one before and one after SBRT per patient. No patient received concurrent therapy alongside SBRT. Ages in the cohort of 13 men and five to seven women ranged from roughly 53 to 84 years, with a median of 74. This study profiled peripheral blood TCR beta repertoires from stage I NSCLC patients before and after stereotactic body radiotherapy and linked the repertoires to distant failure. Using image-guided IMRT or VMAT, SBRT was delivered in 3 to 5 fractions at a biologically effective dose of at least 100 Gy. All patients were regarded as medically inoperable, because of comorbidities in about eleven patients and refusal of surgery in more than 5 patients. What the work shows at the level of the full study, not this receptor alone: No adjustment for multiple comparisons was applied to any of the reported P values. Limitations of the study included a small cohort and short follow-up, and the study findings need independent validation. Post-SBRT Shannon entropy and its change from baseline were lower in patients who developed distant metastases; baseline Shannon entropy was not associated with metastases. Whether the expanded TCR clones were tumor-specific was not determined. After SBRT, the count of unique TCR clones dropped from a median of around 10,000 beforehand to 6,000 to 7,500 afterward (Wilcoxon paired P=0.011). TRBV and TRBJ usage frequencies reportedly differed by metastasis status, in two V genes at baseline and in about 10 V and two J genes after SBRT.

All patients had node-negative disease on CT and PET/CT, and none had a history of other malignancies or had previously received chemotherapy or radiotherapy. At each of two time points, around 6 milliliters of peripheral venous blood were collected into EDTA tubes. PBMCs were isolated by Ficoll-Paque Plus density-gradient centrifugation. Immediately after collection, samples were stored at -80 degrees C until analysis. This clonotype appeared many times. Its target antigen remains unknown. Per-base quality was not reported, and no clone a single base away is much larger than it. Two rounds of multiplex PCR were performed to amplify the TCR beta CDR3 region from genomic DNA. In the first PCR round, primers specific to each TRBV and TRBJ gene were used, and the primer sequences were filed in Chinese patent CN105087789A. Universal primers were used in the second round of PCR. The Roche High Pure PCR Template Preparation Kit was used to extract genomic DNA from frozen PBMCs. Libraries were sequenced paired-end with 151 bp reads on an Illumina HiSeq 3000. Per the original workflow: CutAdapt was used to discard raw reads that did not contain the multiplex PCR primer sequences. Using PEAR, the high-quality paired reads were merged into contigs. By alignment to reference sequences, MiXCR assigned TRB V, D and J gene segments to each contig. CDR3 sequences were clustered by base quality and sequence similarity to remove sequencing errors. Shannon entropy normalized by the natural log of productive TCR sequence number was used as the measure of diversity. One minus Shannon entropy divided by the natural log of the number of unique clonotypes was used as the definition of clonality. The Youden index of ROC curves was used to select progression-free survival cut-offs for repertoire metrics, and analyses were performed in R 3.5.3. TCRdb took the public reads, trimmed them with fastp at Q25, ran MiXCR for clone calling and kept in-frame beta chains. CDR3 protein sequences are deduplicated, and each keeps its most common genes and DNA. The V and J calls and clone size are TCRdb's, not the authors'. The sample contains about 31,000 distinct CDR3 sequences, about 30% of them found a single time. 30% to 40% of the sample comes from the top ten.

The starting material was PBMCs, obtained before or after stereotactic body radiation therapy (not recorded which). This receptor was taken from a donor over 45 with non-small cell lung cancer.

The sequence in DNA is TGCAGTGCTAGAAAGCAAGACGGGGCCTACGAGCAGTACTTC. It encodes CSARKQDGAYEQYF. The rearrangement combines TRBV20-1 with TRBJ2-7; TRBD2 is a weak D gene call, 5 bases matching. According to the germline V gene (reference sequence), CDR1 reads DFQATT and CDR2 reads SNEGSKA. At the junction V is shortened by 2 bases and J by 2 bases, with 13 bases in between. The CDR3 contains 14 residues, cysteine and phenylalanine counted. The kept DNA is CDR3 alone, 42 bases in frame from the first base.